This is a list of T cell receptor beta chains from one sample in a study of T cell repertoires in cytomegalovirus infection. Each CDR3 protein is one row after TCRdb ran MiXCR on the reads. The profile shows roughly 87,000 distinct CDR3 sequences, approximately 30% of them singletons. No antigen is known for these receptors. This material consisted of CD8+ T cells from cultured PBMCs, taken from culture after CMV antigen stimulation. These receptors were obtained from a human donor in good health (CMV status not recorded). Some clones in this sample may be carry-over from other donors' samples. CDR3s include the opening cysteine and the closing phenylalanine or tryptophan. A D gene is named only where the DNA matches it firmly. Only part of the rows carry a size: once, few, many, or a class if the clone is expanded.

>TRBD2|few|TRBV19|TRBJ2-1
TGTGCCAGTGGACTAGCGGCCTACACTGAGCAGTTCTTC
CASGLAAYTEQFF
>-|many|TRBV10-3|TRBJ1-1
TGTGCCATCAGTGAGTCGTACCGTACCGACACTGAAGCTTTCTTT
CAISESYRTDTEAFF
>TRBD1|-|TRBV7-8|TRBJ1-5
TGTGCCAGCAGCCAGGGGGCATCGGATAGCAATCAGCCCCAGCATTTT
CASSQGASDSNQPQHF
>-|few|TRBV20-1|TRBJ1-2
TGCAGTGCTAGAATGGACAGATTCTATGGCTACACCTTC
CSARMDRFYGYTF
>-|-|TRBV7-7|TRBJ2-1
TGTGCCAGCAGCTTAGGAGGGGATCTTCTGTACAATGAGCAGTTCTTC
CASSLGGDLLYNEQFF
>-|-|TRBV20-1|TRBJ2-2
TGCAGTGCAACACTAGAAAACACCGGGGAGCTGTTTTTT
CSATLENTGELFF
>TRBD1|few|TRBV7-4|TRBJ2-2
TGTGCCAGCAGCTCCGACAGGGACACCGGGGAGCTGTTTTTT
CASSSDRDTGELFF
>-|-|TRBV27|TRBJ1-2
TGTGCCAGCAGAGGGGGAGGGGGGGCGGACTATGGCTACACCTTC
CASRGGGGADYGYTF
>TRBD1|many|TRBV4-1|TRBJ1-2
TGCGCCAGCAGCCAAGGGACAGGGGAAAGGTATGGCTACACCTTC
CASSQGTGERYGYTF
>-|-|TRBV6-6|TRBJ1-5
TGTGCCAGCACCTCGGGTGTCAATCAGCCCCAGCATTTT
CASTSGVNQPQHF
>-|few|TRBV7-9|TRBJ2-3
TGTGCCAGCAGCCCCTTAAGGGCACGTCGAGATACGCAGTATTTT
CASSPLRARRDTQYF
>-|-|TRBV12-3/TRBV12-4|TRBJ1-2
TGTGCCAGCAGTTTTGTGGGGGAGGACGGCTACACCTTC
CASSFVGEDGYTF
>TRBD1|many|TRBV12-3/TRBV12-4|TRBJ1-1
TGTGCCAGCAGTTGGACAGGCCTTAACACTGAAGCTTTCTTT
CASSWTGLNTEAFF
>TRBD1|-|TRBV27|TRBJ2-2
TGTGCCAGCCTAACCGGGACAGGGGGCATCGGGGAGCTGTTTTTT
CASLTGTGGIGELFF
>TRBD1|few|TRBV12-3/TRBV12-4|TRBJ1-1
TGTGCCAGCAGTTTGGGGACAGCCAACACTGAAGCTTTCTTT
CASSLGTANTEAFF
>-|-|TRBV19|TRBJ1-3
TGTGCCAGTAGTTTACGGACGGGAGGAAACACCATATATTTT
CASSLRTGGNTIYF
>-|-|TRBV6-4|TRBJ1-1
TGTGCCAGCAGTGAAGGAAAGAACGCTGAAGCTTTCTTT
CASSEGKNAEAFF
>-|once|TRBV28|TRBJ2-7
TGTGCCGCAGCCAGGGGGGACGAGCAGTACTTC
CAAARGDEQYF
>TRBD1|-|TRBV28|TRBJ2-5
TGTGCCAGCAGTTTAGAAGAGGCGGGACAGGGGTTCAAGACCCAGTACTTC
CASSLEEAGQGFKTQYF
>TRBD2|few|TRBV11-1|TRBJ2-5
TGTGCCAGCAGCTTCGCGTCTAGCGGCGTCCAAGAGACCCAGTACTTC
CASSFASSGVQETQYF
>-|few|TRBV9|TRBJ2-7
TGTGCCAGCAGTACCAGTATTACGGACACCCAGTACTTC
CASSTSITDTQYF
>TRBD2|few|TRBV12-3/TRBV12-4|TRBJ2-4
TGTGCCAGCAGTTTTAGCGGGGGGGCGGACATTCAGTACTTC
CASSFSGGADIQYF
>TRBD1|-|TRBV2|TRBJ1-1
TGTGCCAGCAGTCAGACAGGGGATGGGGCTGAAGCTTTCTTT
CASSQTGDGAEAFF
>-|many|TRBV5-4|TRBJ2-7
TGTGCCAGCAGCCCACAGGACAACTACGAGCAGTACTTC
CASSPQDNYEQYF
>-|-|TRBV19|TRBJ2-1
TGTGCCACCAAAGCGGGGACAGCATACAATGAGCAGTTCTTC
CATKAGTAYNEQFF
>-|few|TRBV27|TRBJ2-1
TGTGCCAGCAGTTTATCGGGCTACAGCAATGAGCAGTTCTTC
CASSLSGYSNEQFF
>TRBD2|many|TRBV7-6|TRBJ2-3
TGTGCCAGCAGCTTAGAGTGGACTAGCGGCCCTAGCACAGATACGCAGTATTTT
CASSLEWTSGPSTDTQYF
>-|-|TRBV5-6|TRBJ1-1
TGTGCCAGCAGCTTCGGGTTAGAGCAGCGAATTTCGAACACTGAAGCTTTCTTT
CASSFGLEQRISNTEAFF
>-|few|TRBV7-6|TRBJ1-2
TGTGCCAGCAGCTTAGACAGGGACCATGGCTACACCTTC
CASSLDRDHGYTF
>TRBD1|-|TRBV11-2|TRBJ2-7
TGTGCCAGCAGAGCGACAGGGGACGAGCAGTACTTC
CASRATGDEQYF
>-|few|TRBV7-8|TRBJ1-1
TGTGCCAGCAGCTTAGGGGTTGGCCAAAACACTGAAGCTTTCTTT
CASSLGVGQNTEAFF
>-|-|TRBV5-6|TRBJ2-2
TGTGCCAGCAGCTTCATGGGACAGAACACCGGGGAGCTGTTTTTT
CASSFMGQNTGELFF
>-|many|TRBV7-9|TRBJ2-2
TGTGCCAGCAGCTTACTCCGCGGGGTGACCGGGGAGCTGTTTTTT
CASSLLRGVTGELFF
>TRBD1|-|TRBV18|TRBJ1-2
TGTGCCAGCTCACCACCGGGACAGAGTTTCTATGGCTACACCTTC
CASSPPGQSFYGYTF
>-|many|TRBV12-3/TRBV12-4|TRBJ2-3
TGTGCCAGCAGCGCGGGCCCGATGACAGATACGCAGTATTTT
CASSAGPMTDTQYF
>-|many|TRBV19|TRBJ1-1
TGTGCCAGTAGTCGCAGGGAGTCCAACACTGAAGCTTTCTTT
CASSRRESNTEAFF